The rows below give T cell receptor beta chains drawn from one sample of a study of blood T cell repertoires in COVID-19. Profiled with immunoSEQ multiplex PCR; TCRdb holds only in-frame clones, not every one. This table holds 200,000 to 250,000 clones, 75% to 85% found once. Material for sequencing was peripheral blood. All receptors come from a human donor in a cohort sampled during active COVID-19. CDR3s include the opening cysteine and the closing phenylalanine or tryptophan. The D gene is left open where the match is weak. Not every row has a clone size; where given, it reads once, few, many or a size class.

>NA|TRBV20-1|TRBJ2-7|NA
TGCAGTGCTAGTTTGCGGGTTGAATACGAGCAGTACTTC
CSASLRVEYEQYF
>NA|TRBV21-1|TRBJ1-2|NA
TGTGCCAGCAGCAAGGAACCCTCAAAAGGGCCGGGGGGCTACACCTTC
CASSKEPSKGPGGYTF
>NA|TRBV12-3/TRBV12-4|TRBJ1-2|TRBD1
TGTGCCAGCAGTATACAGGGGCCTACTGGCTACACCTTC
CASSIQGPTGYTF
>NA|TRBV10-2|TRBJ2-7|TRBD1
TGCGCCAGCAACCTACAGGGGCCCCTCTCCTACGAGCAGTACTTC
CASNLQGPLSYEQYF
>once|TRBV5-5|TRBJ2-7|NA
TGTGCCAGCAGCTTGCTCAGGACACCCGGGTACTTC
CASSLLRTPGYF
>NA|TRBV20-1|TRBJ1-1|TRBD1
TGCAGTGCTAGAGTCGACAGGGGAGCTTTCTTT
CSARVDRGAFF
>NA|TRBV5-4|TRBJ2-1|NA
TGTGCCAGCAGCTTGGACCCTAGCCCACGCAATGAGCAGTTCTTC
CASSLDPSPRNEQFF
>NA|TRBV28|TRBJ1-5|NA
TGTGCCACCCGAAAGGGCGGGGGCTATAGCAATCAGCCCCAGCATTTT
CATRKGGGYSNQPQHF
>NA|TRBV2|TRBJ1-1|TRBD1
TGTGCCAGCAGTGAAGGTCACAGGGGAGGAACTGAAGCTTTCTTT
CASSEGHRGGTEAFF
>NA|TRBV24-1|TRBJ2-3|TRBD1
TGTGCCACCAGTGATCCAACCGGGACAGGGGGCTTAGATACGCAGTATTTT
CATSDPTGTGGLDTQYF
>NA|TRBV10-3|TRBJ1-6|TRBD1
TGTGCCATCAGTCAGGGACAGGAAAATTCACCCCTCCACTTT
CAISQGQENSPLHF
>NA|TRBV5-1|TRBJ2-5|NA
TGCGCCAGCAGCTTGAGGTCTCCGGAGGAGACCCAGTACTTC
CASSLRSPEETQYF
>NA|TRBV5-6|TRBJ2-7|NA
TGTGCCAGCAGCCCCACTGGTCGGTCCTACGAGCAGTACTTC
CASSPTGRSYEQYF
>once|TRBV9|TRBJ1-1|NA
TGTGCCAGCAGCCGTATGGAGGGTTCGGCTTTCTTT
CASSRMEGSAFF
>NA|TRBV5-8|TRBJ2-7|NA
TGTGCCAGCAGCTTGGCAGGGACTGACGAGCAGTACTTC
CASSLAGTDEQYF
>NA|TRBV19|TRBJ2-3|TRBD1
TGTGCCAGTAGTTCTAGGGGCCAGGGGGCGGCAGATACGCAGTATTTT
CASSSRGQGAADTQYF
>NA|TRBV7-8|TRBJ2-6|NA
TGTGCCAAAAAGGACAGTGCCTCTGGGGCCAACGTCCTGACTTTC
CAKKDSASGANVLTF
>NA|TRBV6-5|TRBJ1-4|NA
TGTGCCATCCAGGTGGGGGGTCTTACTGAAAAACTGTTTTTT
CAIQVGGLTEKLFF
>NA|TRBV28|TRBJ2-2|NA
TGTGCCAGCAGTTACGGGAGCACCGGGGAGCTGTTTTTT
CASSYGSTGELFF
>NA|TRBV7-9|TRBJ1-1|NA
TGTGCCAGCAGCCCCCGGTTGCTAGCCATTGAAGCTTTCTTT
CASSPRLLAIEAFF
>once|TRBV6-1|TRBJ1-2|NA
TGTGCCAGCAGTGAAGAAGCGTTGCCTGGAGGCTACACCTTC
CASSEEALPGGYTF
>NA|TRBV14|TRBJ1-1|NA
TGTGCCAGCAGCCCCGTCACTGAAGCTTTCTTT
CASSPVTEAFF
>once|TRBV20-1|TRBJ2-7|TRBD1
TGCAGTGCTAGTGACCCCGGGGGACAGGGTTACGAGCAGTACTTC
CSASDPGGQGYEQYF
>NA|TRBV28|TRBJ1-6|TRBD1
TGTGCCAGCAGTCCCTCCGCCGGGACAGGGGACCTCAATAATTCACCCCTCCACTTT
CASSPSAGTGDLNNSPLHF
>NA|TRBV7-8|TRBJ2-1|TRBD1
TGTGCCAGCAGCCTTGGGACAGGGGGGTACTACAATGAGCAGTTCTTC
CASSLGTGGYYNEQFF
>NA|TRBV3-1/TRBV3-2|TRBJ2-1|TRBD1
TGTGCCAGCAGCCAAGCGTATCAGGGGGCTTCGGGAGATGAGCAGTTCTTC
CASSQAYQGASGDEQFF
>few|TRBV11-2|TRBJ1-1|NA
TGTGCCAGCAGCTCGGGGGGATGGTTCAACACTGAAGCTTTCTTT
CASSSGGWFNTEAFF
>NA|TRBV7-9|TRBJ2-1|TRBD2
TGTGCCAGCAGCTTGCGCGGGGGATCCTACAATGAGCAGTTCTTC
CASSLRGGSYNEQFF
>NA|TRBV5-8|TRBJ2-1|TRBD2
TGTGCCAGCAGCCAGAACCGGGGGGTAGATGAGCAGTTCTTC
CASSQNRGVDEQFF
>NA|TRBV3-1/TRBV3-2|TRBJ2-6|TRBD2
TGTGCCAGCAGCCAAGAGGCGGGGGGCTCTGGGGCCAACGTCCTGACTTTC
CASSQEAGGSGANVLTF
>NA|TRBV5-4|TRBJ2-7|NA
TGTGCCAGCAGCTTCCCACAGGGACGGAGCCACGAGCAGTACTTC
CASSFPQGRSHEQYF
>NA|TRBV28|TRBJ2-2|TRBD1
TGTGCCAGCAGAAAGACAGGGGGGTTCGGGGAGCTGTTTTTT
CASRKTGGFGELFF
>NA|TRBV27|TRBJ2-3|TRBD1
TGTGCCAGCAGTTTCAGGGGGCTGGGGTGGGGCAGCACAGATACGCAGTATTTT
CASSFRGLGWGSTDTQYF
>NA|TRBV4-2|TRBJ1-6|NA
TGTGCCAGCAGCCAAGCAGGCGCATCTACGACCAAATATAATTCACCCCTCCACTTT
CASSQAGASTTKYNSPLHF
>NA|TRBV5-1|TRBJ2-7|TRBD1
TGCGCCAGCAGGTGGGAACAGGGGGCCTACGAGCAGTACTTC
CASRWEQGAYEQYF
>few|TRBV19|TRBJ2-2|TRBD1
TGTGCCAGCAGGCAACAGGGGCCGAACACCGGGGAGCTGTTTTTT
CASRQQGPNTGELFF
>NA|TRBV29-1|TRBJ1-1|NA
TGCAGCGTTGACTCCCGGGAGGACACTGAAGCTTTCTTT
CSVDSREDTEAFF
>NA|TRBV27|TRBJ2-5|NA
TGTGCCAGCAGTTTCGAAACAGTCCAAGAGACCCAGTACTTC
CASSFETVQETQYF
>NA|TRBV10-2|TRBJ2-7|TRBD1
TGCGCCAGCAGTGTAAGGACAGGGGAAGTCTCCTACGAGCAGTACTTC
CASSVRTGEVSYEQYF
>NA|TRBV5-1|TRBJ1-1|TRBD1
TGCGCCAGCAGCCTCGGGACAGGGGGCACGAACACTGAAGCTTTCTTT
CASSLGTGGTNTEAFF
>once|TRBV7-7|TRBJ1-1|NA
TGTGCTAGCAGCTTAGATAGGAACACTGAAGCTTTCTTT
CASSLDRNTEAFF
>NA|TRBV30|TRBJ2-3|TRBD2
TGTGCCTGGACTAATAGCGGGGGGAGTAGCACAGATACGCAGTATTTT
CAWTNSGGSSTDTQYF
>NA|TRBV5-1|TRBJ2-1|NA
TGCGCCAGCAGCTTGTTGGCTAGCGCATACAATGAGCAGTTCTTC
CASSLLASAYNEQFF
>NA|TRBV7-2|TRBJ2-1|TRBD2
TGTGCCAGCAGCCTAGCGGGAGGCCCCTACAATGAGCAGTTCTTC
CASSLAGGPYNEQFF
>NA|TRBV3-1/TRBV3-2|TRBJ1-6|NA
TGTGCCAGCAGCCAAGACGGGTTCGGTAATTCACCCCTCCACTTT
CASSQDGFGNSPLHF
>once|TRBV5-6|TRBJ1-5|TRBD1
TGTGCCAGCAGCCCCGGGACAGGTAATCAGCCCCAGCATTTT
CASSPGTGNQPQHF
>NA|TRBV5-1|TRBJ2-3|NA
TGCGCCAGCAGCCTAACAGGGTTTGCAGATACGCAGTATTTT
CASSLTGFADTQYF
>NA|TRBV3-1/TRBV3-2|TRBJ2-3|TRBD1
TGTGCCAGCAGCCCTCGACAGGGACGGGGCACAGATACGCAGTATTTT
CASSPRQGRGTDTQYF
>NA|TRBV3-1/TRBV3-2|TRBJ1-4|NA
TGTGCCAGCAGCCAAGGGGCTCTTGCAACTAATGAAAAACTGTTTTTT
CASSQGALATNEKLFF
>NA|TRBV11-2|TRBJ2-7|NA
TGTGCCAGCAGCATGGGACTCAACTACGAGCAGTACTTC
CASSMGLNYEQYF
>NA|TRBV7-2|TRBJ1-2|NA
TGTGCCAGCAGCTCTATGCGGGGGGCGTTTGGCTACACCTTC
CASSSMRGAFGYTF
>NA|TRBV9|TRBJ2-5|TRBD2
TGTGCCAGCAGCGTGGGGGAGGGGGAGACCCAGTACTTC
CASSVGEGETQYF
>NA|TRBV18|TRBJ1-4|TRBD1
TGTGCCAGCTCACCAGGGACAGGGGGTGAAAAACTGTTTTTT
CASSPGTGGEKLFF
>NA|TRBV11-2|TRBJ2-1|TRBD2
TGTGCCAGCAGCCCCAGATTAGCGGGAGGTCCTGAGCAGTTCTTC
CASSPRLAGGPEQFF
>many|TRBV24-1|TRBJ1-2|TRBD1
TGTGCCACCAGCCTAGGGACAGGGGCGGACTATGGCTACACCTTC
CATSLGTGADYGYTF
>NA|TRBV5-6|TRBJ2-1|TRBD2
TGTGCCAGCAGCCATAGACTAGCGGGAGGGATAGAGAATGAGCAGTTCTTC
CASSHRLAGGIENEQFF
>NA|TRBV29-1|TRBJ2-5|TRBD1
TGCAGCGCCAGACAGGGATCAGAGACCCAGTACTTC
CSARQGSETQYF
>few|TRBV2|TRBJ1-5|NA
TGTGCCAGCAGTGCAGTGGCGGCAGGGGACAATCAGCCCCAGCATTTT
CASSAVAAGDNQPQHF
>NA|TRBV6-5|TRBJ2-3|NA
TGTGCCAGCAGTTACTCCGGCAGGGACACAGATACGCAGTATTTT
CASSYSGRDTDTQYF
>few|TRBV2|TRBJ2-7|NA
TGTGCCCTACGGAGGGAACGGGACGAGCAGTACTTC
CALRRERDEQYF